Presented here are 14 T cell receptor beta chains from one specimen sequenced in a study of T cell repertoires in cytomegalovirus infection. TCRdb analysed the reads with MiXCR anew, one entry per CDR3 protein. The table records around 450,000 distinct CDR3 sequences, roughly 30% of them present only once. The specimen was PBMCs. These receptors came from a human donor in good health (CMV status not recorded). Some clones in this sample may be carry-over from other donors' samples.

Note on this clonotype: At one of its ends the junction is not consistent with the germline gene, which may arise from a read error. This chain connects TRBV19 to TRBJ2-1; 8 bases fit TRBD2. The CDR3 is 14 amino acids. The germline V gene encodes CDR1 LNHDA and CDR2 SQIVND (reference sequence). The CDR3 DNA is TGTGCCAGTAGGTCGGGGGGGGTCAACAATGAGCATTTCTTC. This encodes CASRSGGVNNEHFF.

The V and J genes are TRBV20-1 and TRBJ2-3; a weak D match, TRBD2 (7 bases). V lost 6 bases and J 4 bases, leaving 17 bases between the germline ends. The CDR3 totals 14 residues. The V gene's germline CDR1 is DFQATT and CDR2 SNEGSKA (reference sequence). Written as DNA, the CDR3 is TGCAGTGCAACCCAGGGGCGGGGGTCAGATACGCAGTATTTT. This codes for CSATQGRGSDTQYF.

The chain couples TRBV29-1 to TRBJ2-7, with D perhaps matching TRBD1 (6 bases). Trimming pared 7 bases from V and 5 bases from J, leaving 15 bases between. Germline V gene data show CDR1 as SQVTM and CDR2 as ANQGSEA. The CDR3 has 12 amino acids. CDR3 amino acids: CSASPQGNEQYF. The CDR3 DNA is TGCAGCGCGAGCCCACAGGGTAACGAGCAGTACTTC.

Points on this clonotype: The final CDR3 position lacks the conserved phenylalanine or tryptophan, pointing to a likely read error. The CDR3 loop reads CASREDPSGETQYL. The CDR3 DNA is TGTGCCAGCAGAGAGGACCCAAGCGGAGAGACCCAGTACTTA. The V gene is TRBV6-6, the J gene TRBJ2-5; a weak D match, TRBD2 (5 bases). This CDR3 comprises 14 residues. V was pared by 6 bases and J by 4 bases, with 15 bases between. Germline V gene data show CDR1 as MNHNY and CDR2 as SVGAGI (reference sequence).

This clonotype was counted ten times or more. This rearrangement joins TRBV6-1 to TRBJ1-1; 8 nucleotides align to TRBD1. V shed 5 bases and J 5 bases; nucleotides not matched to a gene: 10. CDR3 length equals 15 residues. Looked up from germline, CDR1 is MNHNS and CDR2 is SASEGT. CDR3 nucleotide sequence: TGTGCCAGCAGTAGATCAGGGGGCGCGGGGACTGAAGCTTTCTTT. Protein sequence: CASSRSGGAGTEAFF.

This clonotype has just a few counts. This sequence joins TRBV27 and TRBJ2-7; D might be TRBD2 (5 bases). Germline CDR1 MNHEY, CDR2 SMNVEV (reference sequence). CDR3 length: 13 amino acids. V lost 8 bases and J 2 bases, leaving 13 bases between the germline ends. This chain's CDR3 is CASGRELAYEQYF. In DNA, the CDR3 is TGTGCCAGCGGCCGGGAACTTGCCTACGAGCAGTACTTC.

The rearrangement joins TRBV6-2 or TRBV6-3 to TRBJ1-2, with TRBD1 matching over 10 bases. The V and J ends lost 5 bases and 4 bases, in that order; junction bases with no gene match: 7. The length of the CDR3 is 15 residues. CDR1 and CDR2 from the germline V gene are MNHEY and SVGEGT. The CDR3 nucleotides are TGTGCCAGCAGTGACGGGACAGGGGATGTCTATGGCTACACCTTC. Protein sequence: CASSDGTGDVYGYTF.

This CDR3 is CASGGGTNTGELFF. The DNA for the CDR3 is TGTGCCAGCGGAGGGGGAACGAACACCGGGGAGCTGTTTTTT. The chain carries TRBV6-1 and TRBJ2-2; D tentatively fits TRBD1 or TRBD2 (6 bases each). V was cut by 8 bases and J by 0 bases, with 10 bases left in between. Germline lookup yields CDR1 MNHNS and CDR2 SASEGT. This CDR3 spans 14 amino acids.

The chain joins TRBV27 to TRBJ1-1; D ambiguous. CDR1 and CDR2 (germline): MNHEY, SMNVEV (reference sequence). Trimming cost V 5 bases and J 0 bases, with 10 bases left between them. This CDR3 region has 14 residues. The CDR3 DNA reads as TGTGCCAGCAGTAACGACTTCCTGAACACTGAAGCTTTCTTT. Protein sequence: CASSNDFLNTEAFF.

V and J are TRBV7-2 and TRBJ2-1, with 10 bases matching TRBD2. The CDR3 consists of 15 residues. Trimming took 5 bases from V and 8 from J; bases not matched to a gene: 9. From germline, CDR1 is SGHTA and CDR2 FQGNSA. This CDR3 is CASSPQRGGYHEQFF. DNA for the CDR3: TGTGCCAGCAGCCCCCAGCGGGGGGGCTATCATGAGCAGTTCTTC.

This clonotype was seen just once. A read error may account for a junction end that differs from germline. This chain joins TRBV2 and TRBJ1-4; the match to TRBD1 covers 8 bases. Looked up from germline, CDR1 is SNHLY and CDR2 is FYNNEI. The CDR3 is 14 residues long. Written as DNA, the CDR3 is TGTGCCTGCAGAGGGGGGCCAGGGGGCCGGAAACTGTTTTTT. Encoded protein: CACRGGPGGRKLFF.

This chain uses TRBV6-1 with TRBJ2-5; D unresolved. This CDR3 region has 15 residues. CDR1 and CDR2 (germline): MNHNS, SASEGT. The ends were cut back, 6 bases at V and 5 bases at J, with 19 bases in the middle. The CDR3 DNA sequence: TGTGCCAGCAGCTCTGGCAGTGCGCTTCTGGAGACCCAGTACTTC. Translating it yields CASSSGSALLETQYF.

This clonotype is medium-sized (0.01 to 0.1%) by share. DNA for the CDR3: TGTGCCAGCAGCTTATTACCGGGGTCCGGGGCCAACGTCCTGACTTTC. Encoded protein: CASSLLPGSGANVLTF. V is TRBV7-2 and J is TRBJ2-6; a possible D gene is TRBD2 (5 bases). Trimming pared 2 bases from V and 4 bases from J, leaving 12 bases between. This CDR3 is built from 16 residues. Germline V gene lookup returns CDR1 SGHTA and CDR2 FQGNSA. Filled out from reference TRBV7-2 and TRBJ2-6, the complete variable domain reads GAGVSQSPSNKVTEKGKDVELRCDPISGHTALYWYRQSLGQGLEFLIYFQGNSAPDKSGLPSDRFSAERTGGSVSTLTIQRTQQEDSAVYLCASSLLPGSGANVLTFGAGSRLTVL.

The V and J genes are TRBV5-1 and TRBJ2-7; TRBD1 or TRBD2 may be the D gene (5 bases each). The CDR3 spans 16 residues. CDR1 and CDR2 from the germline V gene are SGHRS and YFSETQ. Trimming shortened V by 0 bases and J by 0 bases, and 13 bases separated the two germline ends. The CDR3 bases are TGCGCCAGCAGCTTGGGGGGGACGTTAATCTCCTACGAGCAGTACTTC. It codes for CASSLGGTLISYEQYF.